The 9 T cell receptor beta chains below all came from one sample that was sequenced in a study of CD8 T cells in ankylosing spondylitis. Their antigens remain unidentified. TCRdb redid the calling of the 5' RACE reads with MiXCR, one entry per CDR3 protein. The sample carries some 700,000 distinct CDR3 sequences, around 20% recorded once. Study results and limitations: Among TCR beta sequences, a motif of 7 to 9 highly homologous variants appeared characteristic of ankylosing spondylitis blood.

The specimen sequenced was blood, either unsorted or a sorted T cell fraction (not recorded which). These receptors all stem from a male donor with ankylosing spondylitis.

This clonotype has more than one count but fewer than ten. This chain joins TRBV4-1 and TRBJ2-1; weak D call: TRBD2 (6 bases). V was pared by 0 bases and J by 0 bases, with 15 bases between. The germline V gene encodes CDR1 MGHRA and CDR2 YSYEKL. There are 18 residues in the CDR3. DNA of the CDR3: TGCGCCAGCAGCCAAGATCTGGCCGGGAGCCTCTCCTACAATGAGCAGTTCTTC. It encodes CASSQDLAGSLSYNEQFF.

This clonotype came up many times. The genes are TRBV15 and TRBJ2-2; weak D call: TRBD2 (6 bases). The germline CDR1 and CDR2 sequences are LNHNV and YYDKDF (reference sequence). The CDR3 contains 17 residues. The V gene lost 3 bases and the J gene lost 0 bases, with 14 bases spanning the gap. DNA for the CDR3: TGTGCCACCAGCAGGGGTTCCGGGACTGCGAACACCGGGGAGCTGTTTTTT. Amino acids: CATSRGSGTANTGELFF. Drawing the rest from reference TRBV15 and TRBJ2-2, the complete variable domain is DAMVIQNPRYQVTQFGKPVTLSCSQTLNHNVMYWYQQKSSQAPKLLFHYYDKDFNNEADTPDNFQSRRPNTSFCFLDIRSPGLGDTAMYLCATSRGSGTANTGELFFGEGSRLTVL.

This clonotype was detected only a few times. The chain has TRBV20-1 and TRBJ2-5, with D perhaps TRBD1 or TRBD2 (6 bases each). The germline CDR1 and CDR2 sequences are DFQATT and SNEGSKA (reference sequence). V shed 5 bases and J shed 0 bases, with 19 bases lying between them. The CDR3 totals 16 residues. This chain's CDR3 is CSAPHPGAPYQETQYF. CDR3 coding DNA: TGCAGTGCTCCCCACCCGGGGGCTCCTTACCAAGAGACCCAGTACTTC.

This chain joins TRBV12-3 or TRBV12-4 and TRBJ1-5; D uncertain. The V end was cut by 5 bases, the J end by 9 bases, with 14 bases between. CDR3 length equals 13 residues. The CDR3 loop is CASSPAEIPPQHF. CDR3 DNA: TGTGCCAGCAGTCCCGCGGAGATACCGCCCCAGCATTTT.

The sample holds a few counts of this clonotype. V usage is TRBV9 and J usage is TRBJ1-5, with D tentatively TRBD1 (5 bases). The CDR3 has 15 residues. The V end was cut by 3 bases, the J end by 3 bases, with 13 bases between. Germline values: CDR1 SGDLS, CDR2 YYNGEE. CDR3 DNA sequence: TGTGCCAGCAGCGCCTGGGGCGGACCCAATCAGCCCCAGCATTTT. It translates to CASSAWGGPNQPQHF.

This clonotype was detected a few times. This chain connects TRBV9 to TRBJ2-3; D is unresolved. The germline V gene encodes CDR1 SGDLS and CDR2 YYNGEE. V gave up 4 bases and J gave up 8 bases, with 17 bases separating them. The CDR3 sequence is 14 residues long. The CDR3 DNA follows: TGTGCCAGCAGCCCCCAGACCGATCGTGTTACGCAGTATTTT. Protein: CASSPQTDRVTQYF.

This clonotype was detected a few times. The V and J genes are TRBV20-1 and TRBJ1-1; weak D call: TRBD1 (5 bases). V was shortened by 5 bases and J by 6 bases, with 16 bases between the two germline ends. The CDR3 runs to 13 residues. Germline lookup yields CDR1 DFQATT and CDR2 SNEGSKA (reference sequence). CDR3 nucleotide sequence: TGCAGTGCTTGGGACCCAAAGGGCGCTGAAGCTTTCTTT. Protein: CSAWDPKGAEAFF.

The rearrangement joins TRBV7-2 to TRBJ2-3; D not resolved. The CDR3 extends over 15 amino acids. CDR1 is SGHTA, CDR2 FQGNSA, per germline. V was shortened by 1 base and J by 6 bases, with 14 bases between the two germline ends. The CDR3 DNA follows: TGTGCCAGCAGCTTAGGACCTATGAGCAAGGATACGCAGTATTTT. Encoded protein: CASSLGPMSKDTQYF.

The rearrangement links TRBV10-3 to TRBJ2-6; D unclear. Looked up from germline, CDR1 is ENHRY and CDR2 is SYGVKD. V was clipped by 0 bases and J by 6 bases, with 9 bases between them. This CDR3 is built from 15 residues. The CDR3 region is CAISESTSLANVLTF. The CDR3 DNA reads as TGTGCCATCAGTGAGTCAACCTCTCTGGCCAACGTCCTGACTTTC.